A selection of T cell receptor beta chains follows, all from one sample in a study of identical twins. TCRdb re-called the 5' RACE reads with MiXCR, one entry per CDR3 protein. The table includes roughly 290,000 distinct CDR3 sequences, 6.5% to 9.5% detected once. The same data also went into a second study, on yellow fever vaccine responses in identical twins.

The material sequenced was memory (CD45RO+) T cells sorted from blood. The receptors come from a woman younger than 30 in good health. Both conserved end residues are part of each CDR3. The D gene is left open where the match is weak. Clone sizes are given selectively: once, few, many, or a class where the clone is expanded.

cdr3_aa: CASSQDWTGFGYTF
cdr3_nt: TGTGCCAGCAGCCAAGATTGGACAGGGTTTGGCTACACCTTC
clone_size: .
v_call: TRBV14
d_call: TRBD1
j_call: TRBJ1-2

cdr3_aa: CATSDFPQGDYGYTF
cdr3_nt: TGTGCCACCAGTGATTTCCCGCAGGGAGACTATGGCTACACCTTC
clone_size: few
v_call: TRBV24-1
d_call: .
j_call: TRBJ1-2

cdr3_aa: CASRRTATVSTDTQYF
cdr3_nt: TGCGCCAGCAGACGAACAGCGACAGTAAGCACAGATACGCAGTATTTT
clone_size: few
v_call: TRBV5-1
d_call: .
j_call: TRBJ2-3

cdr3_aa: CASSYSSVSLAKNIQYF
cdr3_nt: TGTGCCAGCAGTTACTCGTCCGTCAGCTTAGCCAAAAACATTCAGTACTTC
clone_size: few
v_call: TRBV6-2/TRBV6-3
d_call: .
j_call: TRBJ2-4

cdr3_aa: CAISEDRGYNEQYF
cdr3_nt: TGTGCCATCAGTGAGGACAGGGGATACAACGAGCAGTACTTC
clone_size: few
v_call: TRBV10-3
d_call: TRBD1
j_call: TRBJ2-7

cdr3_aa: CASRDQGSLAETQYF
cdr3_nt: TGCGCCAGCAGAGATCAGGGGTCTCTGGCCGAGACCCAGTACTTC
clone_size: .
v_call: TRBV5-1
d_call: .
j_call: TRBJ2-5

cdr3_aa: CASSYFRDREF
cdr3_nt: TGTGCCAGCAGTTACTTCCGGGACAGGGAGTTC
clone_size: few
v_call: TRBV6-2/TRBV6-3
d_call: TRBD1
j_call: TRBJ2-5

cdr3_aa: CASSVESTSSGNTIYF
cdr3_nt: TGTGCCAGCAGCGTAGAGAGTACCAGCTCTGGAAACACCATATATTTT
clone_size: many
v_call: TRBV9
d_call: .
j_call: TRBJ1-3

cdr3_aa: CASSLPGVGRNEAFF
cdr3_nt: TGCGCCAGCAGCCTCCCAGGGGTGGGGCGGAATGAAGCTTTCTTT
clone_size: many
v_call: TRBV5-1
d_call: .
j_call: TRBJ1-1

cdr3_aa: CASSNLAVYNEQFF
cdr3_nt: TGTGCCAGCAGTAACCTAGCGGTCTACAATGAGCAGTTCTTC
clone_size: .
v_call: TRBV6-2/TRBV6-3
d_call: TRBD2
j_call: TRBJ2-1

cdr3_aa: CAISEGNYGYTF
cdr3_nt: TGTGCCATCAGTGAGGGTAACTATGGCTACACCTTC
clone_size: .
v_call: TRBV10-3
d_call: .
j_call: TRBJ1-2

cdr3_aa: CASSRGGGYEQYF
cdr3_nt: TGTGCCAGCAGTCGGGGTGGGGGCTACGAGCAGTACTTC
clone_size: many
v_call: TRBV12-3/TRBV12-4
d_call: .
j_call: TRBJ2-7

cdr3_aa: CSASTGGEGETQYF
cdr3_nt: TGCAGTGCTAGTACCGGTGGGGAGGGAGAGACCCAGTACTTC
clone_size: few
v_call: TRBV20-1
d_call: TRBD2
j_call: TRBJ2-5

cdr3_aa: CASSPGGYYEQYF
cdr3_nt: TGTGCCAGCTCACCAGGCGGGTACTACGAGCAGTACTTC
clone_size: many
v_call: TRBV18
d_call: .
j_call: TRBJ2-7

cdr3_aa: CASSRLGVFEAFF
cdr3_nt: TGTGCCAGCAGTCGACTGGGAGTATTCGAAGCTTTCTTT
clone_size: few
v_call: TRBV6-1
d_call: .
j_call: TRBJ1-1

cdr3_aa: CASQTYEYNEQFF
cdr3_nt: TGTGCCAGCCAAACTTACGAGTACAATGAGCAGTTCTTC
clone_size: few
v_call: TRBV27
d_call: .
j_call: TRBJ2-1

cdr3_aa: CASKGRWGSTEAFF
cdr3_nt: TGTGCCAGCAAAGGACGTTGGGGTAGTACTGAAGCTTTCTTT
clone_size: many
v_call: TRBV12-3/TRBV12-4
d_call: .
j_call: TRBJ1-1

cdr3_aa: CSGSGPNTGELFF
cdr3_nt: TGCAGCGGAAGCGGGCCAAACACCGGGGAGCTGTTTTTT
clone_size: many
v_call: TRBV29-1
d_call: .
j_call: TRBJ2-2

cdr3_aa: CASSLVPGWTGGGELFF
cdr3_nt: TGCGCCAGCAGCTTGGTTCCGGGGTGGACCGGCGGCGGGGAGCTGTTTTTT
clone_size: few
v_call: TRBV5-1
d_call: .
j_call: TRBJ2-2

cdr3_aa: CASSRRRVRTEAFF
cdr3_nt: TGTGCCAGCAGCCGCCGGCGGGTGAGGACTGAAGCTTTCTTT
clone_size: few
v_call: TRBV6-2/TRBV6-3
d_call: .
j_call: TRBJ1-1

cdr3_aa: CASTPQGLRTEAFF
cdr3_nt: TGTGCCAGCACCCCACAGGGTTTACGCACTGAAGCTTTCTTT
clone_size: many
v_call: TRBV2
d_call: .
j_call: TRBJ1-1

cdr3_aa: CASSQGPGGANEQYF
cdr3_nt: TGTGCCAGCAGCCAAGGACCCGGGGGTGCTAACGAGCAGTACTTC
clone_size: many
v_call: TRBV3-1
d_call: .
j_call: TRBJ2-7

cdr3_aa: CASSQEGLSTDTQYF
cdr3_nt: TGTGCCAGCAGCCAAGAAGGCCTCAGCACAGATACGCAGTATTTT
clone_size: many
v_call: TRBV3-1
d_call: .
j_call: TRBJ2-3

cdr3_aa: CASSPPGGDEQFF
cdr3_nt: TGCGCCAGCAGCCCCCCCGGGGGCGATGAGCAGTTCTTC
clone_size: many
v_call: TRBV4-1
d_call: .
j_call: TRBJ2-1

cdr3_aa: CARASGPSTDTQYF
cdr3_nt: TGTGCCAGAGCTAGCGGCCCAAGCACAGATACGCAGTATTTT
clone_size: few
v_call: TRBV2
d_call: TRBD2
j_call: TRBJ2-3

cdr3_aa: CASSWTWETQYF
cdr3_nt: TGTGCCAGCAGCTGGACATGGGAGACCCAGTACTTC
clone_size: .
v_call: TRBV2
d_call: .
j_call: TRBJ2-5

cdr3_aa: CASSQGGYGTEAFF
cdr3_nt: TGCGCCAGCAGCCAAGGGGGCTACGGGACTGAAGCTTTCTTT
clone_size: .
v_call: TRBV5-1
d_call: TRBD1
j_call: TRBJ1-1

cdr3_aa: CASRTPSGQRRETQYF
cdr3_nt: TGTGCCAGCAGAACTCCATCCGGCCAGAGGCGGGAGACCCAGTACTTC
clone_size: .
v_call: TRBV6-2/TRBV6-3
d_call: .
j_call: TRBJ2-5

cdr3_aa: CASKLANTGELFF
cdr3_nt: TGTGCCAGCAAGTTAGCGAACACCGGGGAGCTGTTTTTT
clone_size: few
v_call: TRBV2
d_call: .
j_call: TRBJ2-2

cdr3_aa: CSAKTVNTEAFF
cdr3_nt: TGCAGTGCGAAGACTGTGAACACTGAAGCTTTCTTT
clone_size: few
v_call: TRBV20-1
d_call: .
j_call: TRBJ1-1

cdr3_aa: CAISDSGEYGYTF
cdr3_nt: TGTGCCATCAGTGACTCGGGGGAGTATGGCTACACCTTC
clone_size: .
v_call: TRBV10-3
d_call: .
j_call: TRBJ1-2

cdr3_aa: CASSLSRTSNEQFF
cdr3_nt: TGTGCCAGCAGCTTATCAAGGACTAGTAATGAGCAGTTCTTC
clone_size: few
v_call: TRBV7-3
d_call: TRBD2
j_call: TRBJ2-1

cdr3_aa: CAISSGRAGNEQFF
cdr3_nt: TGTGCCATCAGTAGCGGGAGGGCTGGCAATGAGCAGTTCTTC
clone_size: .
v_call: TRBV10-3
d_call: TRBD2
j_call: TRBJ2-1

cdr3_aa: CASSYSAQGAYTF
cdr3_nt: TGTGCCAGCAGTTACTCAGCCCAGGGGGCCTACACCTTC
clone_size: .
v_call: TRBV6-5
d_call: TRBD1
j_call: TRBJ1-2

cdr3_aa: CASSYSAAGTSPGELFF
cdr3_nt: TGTGCCAGCAGTTATTCAGCCGCCGGGACTAGCCCCGGGGAGCTGTTTTTT
clone_size: .
v_call: TRBV6-5
d_call: TRBD2
j_call: TRBJ2-2

cdr3_aa: CASPVRGLAVILYEQYF
cdr3_nt: TGTGCCAGCCCCGTGAGGGGACTAGCAGTAATCCTCTACGAGCAGTACTTC
clone_size: .
v_call: TRBV12-3/TRBV12-4
d_call: TRBD2
j_call: TRBJ2-7

cdr3_aa: CASSSHGTGGSEQYF
cdr3_nt: TGTGCCAGCAGCTCCCACGGGACAGGGGGCTCCGAGCAGTACTTC
clone_size: few
v_call: TRBV27
d_call: TRBD1
j_call: TRBJ2-7

cdr3_aa: CSARGETEAYTF
cdr3_nt: TGCAGTGCTAGAGGTGAAACAGAAGCCTACACCTTC
clone_size: many
v_call: TRBV20-1
d_call: .
j_call: TRBJ1-2

cdr3_aa: CAIKGQGGAGELFF
cdr3_nt: TGTGCCATCAAAGGACAGGGTGGGGCCGGGGAGCTGTTTTTT
clone_size: few
v_call: TRBV6-1
d_call: TRBD1
j_call: TRBJ2-2